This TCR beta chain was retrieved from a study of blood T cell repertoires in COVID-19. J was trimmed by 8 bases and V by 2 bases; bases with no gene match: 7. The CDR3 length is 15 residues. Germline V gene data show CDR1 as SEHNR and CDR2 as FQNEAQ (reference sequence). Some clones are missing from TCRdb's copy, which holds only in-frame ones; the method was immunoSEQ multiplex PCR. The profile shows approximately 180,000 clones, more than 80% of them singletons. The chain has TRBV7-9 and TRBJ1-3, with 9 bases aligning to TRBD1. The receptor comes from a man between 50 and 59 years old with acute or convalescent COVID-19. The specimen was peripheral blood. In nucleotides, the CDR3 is TGTGCCAGCAGCTTACCTAACGACAGGGGGGACACCATATATTTT. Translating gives CASSLPNDRGDTIYF.